This TCR beta chain came from a study of cytomegalovirus exposure and HLA in healthy donors. As for the study in general: In an early release, HLA-typed donors contributed 75 million to 85 million unique TCR sequences. Study conclusions and caveats: TCR beta chains numbering some 160 were designated cytomegalovirus-associated. Upon later analysis, TCR association rates were observed to vary by HLA locus, being highest for DRB1 and lowest for HLA-C.

The PCR made use of 60 Vbeta and 13 Jbeta primers. Assay: immunoSEQ multiplex PCR; the TCRdb copy retains only in-frame clones and omits some. Of 120,000 or so clones in the sample, under 70% were seen once. The CDR3 is 14 amino acids. In germline, CDR1 is SGHNT, CDR2 YYREEE (reference sequence). The V end lost 1 base, the J end lost 3 bases, and 10 bases lay between the germline ends. In regard to this clone: What it binds is not known.

The sequencing input was PBMCs. This sequence joins TRBV5-4 and TRBJ1-1; TRBD1 might be the D (6 bases). The TCR sequence derives from a man between 18 and 35 years old in good health and CMV-seronegative. As DNA, the CDR3 is TGTGCCAGCAGCTTGCAGGGGAGGGACACTGAAGCTTTCTTT. This translates into CASSLQGRDTEAFF.